This TCR beta chain was captured by sequencing in a study of human CD4 T cells and Enterobacteriaceae. General study findings and limits: Specific clonotypes appeared less expanded ex vivo than cross-reactive ones. Ex vivo reactivity came only from nucleotide matches to CFSE-low cultures.

All CD4+ cells other than CD45RA+CCR7+CD95- naive cells were sorted as memory, over 95% pure. A word on this clone: No antigen is known for it.

Germline V gene lookup returns CDR1 MDHEN and CDR2 SYDVKM. CDR3 size: 14 residues. After removal of 5 bases from V and 5 bases from J, the junction contained 7 bases not matched to a gene. Detection sensitivity for ex vivo total memory CD4+ was one cell in 200,000. Libraries were prepared by immunoSEQ multiplex PCR; TCRdb keeps only in-frame clonotypes and omits some of them. The table shows about 29,000 clones, with approximately 80% occurring only once. This TCR was sampled from a human donor in good health. The sequencing input was memory CD4+ T cells from blood. This rearrangement joins TRBV28 to TRBJ1-1; 8 bases agree with TRBD1. CDR3 nucleotides: TGTGCCAGCAGTAGACAGGGGAGGTGGACTGAAGCTTTCTTT. Translation: CASSRQGRWTEAFF.